This T cell receptor beta chain was captured in a study of OX40 agonist ivuxolimab in advanced cancers. Overall study context: In this trial design, patients received ivuxolimab intravenously at 0.01 to 10 mg/kg every 2 weeks. Among those enrolled, mean age was about 58 years (range roughly 23 to 79) and about 82% were male. Study-wide results and limits: Relatively little clonal expansion, among the lowest observed, appeared in partial responders at 0.1-3.0 mg/kg. Compared with CD4+, CD8+ T cells on average had more expanded clones.

The germline V gene encodes CDR1 MNHNS and CDR2 SASEGT. This CDR3 region has 13 residues. Trimming shortened V by 5 bases and J by 0 bases, and 7 bases separated the two germline ends. Some clones are missing from TCRdb's copy, which holds only in-frame ones; the method was immunoSEQ multiplex PCR. The data hold about 82,000 clones, with 70% to 90% observed a single time. To note about this clone: Its specificity is unknown.

This chain uses TRBV6-1 with TRBJ1-2; D not certain. Sequencing was performed on CD4+ or CD8+ T cells sorted from blood, taken in a trial of the OX40 agonist ivuxolimab. The sequence was obtained from an adult with an advanced solid tumor such as melanoma, head and neck, liver or kidney cancer. CDR3 sequence reads: CASSRAANYGYTF. The CDR3, as DNA: TGTGCCAGCAGTCGGGCAGCTAACTATGGCTACACCTTC.